This T cell receptor (beta chain) comes out of a study of technical replicates of blood from several donors. In this sample, this clone turned up once. The V end was cut by 0 bases, the J end by 1 base, with 21 bases between. Germline values: CDR1 LGHNT, CDR2 FRNRAP. The CDR3 runs 19 residues. Profiling relied on immunoSEQ multiplex PCR, and the TCRdb table lists in-frame clones only, not all of them. Of 14,000 or so clones listed, roughly 87% are singletons. This TCR was recovered from a human donor in good health. The chain is built from TRBV12-5 and TRBJ1-1; D perhaps matches TRBD1 (5 bases). Sequenced: PBMCs. The CDR3 spells CASGLVVWGGGMKNTEAFF. CDR3 DNA: TGTGCTAGTGGTTTGGTAGTGTGGGGCGGGGGGATGAAGAACACTGAAGCTTTCTTT.